Listed below are T cell receptor beta chains from one sample, sequenced in a study of blood T cell repertoires in COVID-19. Clones were sequenced by immunoSEQ multiplex PCR, and TCRdb holds only the in-frame ones, with some missing. The data contain about 160,000 clones, 80% of them singletons. Sample: PBMCs or T cells enriched from blood (not recorded which). The receptors derive from a man aged 40-49 years who had recovered from COVID-19. The CDR3 runs from the conserved cysteine through the conserved F or W. A D gene is named only where the DNA matches it firmly. Clone sizes are given selectively: once, few, many, or a class where the clone is expanded.

j_call d_call v_call clone_size cdr3_length cdr3_aa cdr3_nt
TRBJ2-5 . TRBV21-1 . 15 CASSNLGAGGETQYF TGTGCCAGCAGCAATCTGGGAGCGGGGGGGGAGACCCAGTACTTC
TRBJ1-6 . TRBV5-4 . 17 CASSLRGGLEKKSPLHF TGTGCCAGCAGCTTGCGGGGAGGGTTAGAAAAAAAGTCACCCCTCCACTTT
TRBJ2-3 . TRBV6-5 . 15 CASSYRGFSTDTQYF TGTGCCAGCAGTTACAGGGGCTTTAGCACAGATACGCAGTATTTT
TRBJ1-3 . TRBV6-5 few 15 CASSYSSYAGDTIYF TGTGCCAGCAGTTACTCGAGCTACGCGGGAGACACCATATATTTT
TRBJ2-2 . TRBV9 . 12 CASSASGGRLFF TGTGCCAGCAGCGCCTCAGGGGGGAGGCTGTTTTTT
TRBJ2-1 . TRBV6-5 . 13 CASSRRTLNEQFF TGTGCCAGCAGCCGAAGGACACTCAATGAGCAGTTCTTC
TRBJ2-2 TRBD2 TRBV5-6 . 17 CASSPKTSGGAAGELFF TGTGCCAGCAGCCCGAAGACTAGCGGGGGGGCTGCCGGGGAGCTGTTTTTT
TRBJ1-5 . TRBV6-1 . 15 CASSEVLYSNQPQHF TGTGCCAGCAGTGAAGTACTCTATAGCAATCAGCCCCAGCATTTT
TRBJ2-2 TRBD2 TRBV14 . 14 CASNGGSNTGELFF TGTGCCAGCAACGGGGGGTCGAACACCGGGGAGCTGTTTTTT
TRBJ1-3 . TRBV30 once 17 CAWTRAGGILSGNTIYF TGTGCCTGGACCAGGGCAGGTGGGATCCTCTCTGGAAACACCATATATTTT
TRBJ1-5 TRBD1 TRBV30 few 16 CAWSGTGGANNQPQHF TGTGCCTGGAGCGGGACAGGGGGCGCGAACAATCAGCCCCAGCATTTT
TRBJ1-1 . TRBV7-9 . 14 CASRRDILNTEAFF TGTGCCAGCAGAAGGGACATTTTGAACACTGAAGCTTTCTTT
TRBJ1-5 . TRBV6-5 . 14 CASSYQNSNQPQHF TGTGCCAGCAGTTACCAGAATAGCAATCAGCCCCAGCATTTT
TRBJ2-5 TRBD2 TRBV3-1/TRBV3-2 . 14 CASSHGPGGETQYF TGTGCCAGCAGCCACGGTCCGGGGGGAGAGACCCAGTACTTC
TRBJ1-4 TRBD1 TRBV2 . 14 CASSLQGAQEKLFF TGTGCCAGCAGTTTACAGGGGGCTCAAGAAAAACTGTTTTTT
TRBJ2-6 . TRBV18 . 15 CASSQTESGANVLTF TGTGCCAGCTCCCAAACCGAGTCTGGGGCCAACGTCCTGACTTTC
TRBJ1-1 . TRBV7-8 . 14 CASSLGRQSTEAFF TGTGCCAGCAGCTTAGGCCGACAGAGCACTGAAGCTTTCTTT
TRBJ2-3 . TRBV12-1 . 15 CASTILAGFADTQYF TGTGCCAGCACCATACTAGCGGGGTTCGCAGATACGCAGTATTTT
TRBJ2-1 . TRBV10-1 . 13 CASNRKGGDEQFF TGCGCCAGCAACAGGAAGGGTGGGGATGAGCAGTTCTTC
TRBJ2-3 TRBD2 TRBV3-1/TRBV3-2 . 16 CASSRGSGGFTDTQYF TGTGCCAGCAGTCGGGGTAGCGGGGGGTTCACAGATACGCAGTATTTT
TRBJ2-2 TRBD1 TRBV5-1 . 16 CASSLRDSIPPGELFF TGCGCCAGCAGCTTGCGGGACAGTATCCCCCCCGGGGAGCTGTTTTTT
TRBJ1-3 . TRBV5-1 . 14 CASSPQSSGNTIYF TGCGCCAGCAGTCCACAGAGCTCTGGAAACACCATATATTTT